This T cell receptor (beta chain) emerged from a study of T-cell reconstitution after alpha-beta-depleted transplantation in children. Unique molecular identifiers were used in preparing the TCRbeta library. TCRdb re-called the PCR reads with MiXCR, one entry per CDR3 protein. The profile shows 19,000 or so distinct CDR3 sequences, 10% to 15% of them singletons. General observations from the study: Diversity and T-cell counts at one year after transplant derived mostly from new T cells. Where alpha-beta T cells came from about two months after transplant was reportedly several hundred expanded graft clones.

The sample holds many counts of this clonotype. The antigen remains undetermined. V lost 3 bases, J lost 0 bases, and 5 bases lay in between. The CDR3 contains 14 residues. The gene calls are TRBV12-3 or TRBV12-4 and TRBJ1-4; D is unclear. The specimen was PBMCs, mostly from graft donor cells, collected 60 days after TCRalphabeta/CD19-depleted stem cell transplant. The receptor comes from a female patient aged 2-9 years who had a stem cell transplant for congenital amegakaryocytic thrombocytopenia, so the T cells may come from the graft donor. This CDR3 reads CASSLGSTNEKLFF. The CDR3 nucleotides are TGTGCCAGCAGTTTGGGCTCAACTAATGAAAAACTGTTTTTT.